A selection of T cell receptor beta chains follows, all from one sample in a study of control samples from healthy donors and cancer patients. TCRdb's copy holds only in-frame clones and misses some; the assay was immunoSEQ multiplex PCR. Counted here are 91,000 or so clones, more than 85% occurring once; the ten biggest clones make up over 0.75%. Sequences were obtained from blood. The receptors derive from a woman aged 30 to 39 in good health. Each CDR3 is given with its conserved first and last residue. A clone size is listed for some rows: how often the clone was seen (once, few, many), or a class if it is expanded.

j_call v_call clone_size cdr3_aa
TRBJ1-2 TRBV12-3/TRBV12-4 NA CASSLYVEGYTF
TRBJ1-5 TRBV7-8 NA CASSLVRGQPQHF
TRBJ1-4 TRBV7-2 NA CASSLERGSVEKLFF
TRBJ2-5 TRBV7-9 NA CASSPQLAGAETQYF
TRBJ1-2 TRBV6-5 NA CASSYGQGGYTF
TRBJ1-4 TRBV29-1 NA CSVSGLRDGDKGVTNEKLFF
TRBJ2-1 TRBV27 NA CASSFFSVGGQGNNEQFF
TRBJ1-4 TRBV29-1 NA CSAPGQGSEKLFF
TRBJ2-2 TRBV5-4 NA CASSLRLGTNTGELFF
TRBJ2-5 TRBV5-1 NA CASSRLAGQETQYF
TRBJ2-2 TRBV5-1 NA CASSLTGGNTGELFF
TRBJ2-5 TRBV6-5 few CASSIPGTETQYF
TRBJ2-7 TRBV3-1/TRBV3-2 NA CASSQVAGPSYEQYF
TRBJ2-2 TRBV2 NA CASSDSINTGELFF
TRBJ1-5 TRBV30 NA CAWSDGTGPYQPQHF
TRBJ2-7 TRBV5-8 NA CASSPVFDRGFNEQYF
TRBJ1-2 TRBV28 NA CASVKPLGDGYTF
TRBJ1-4 TRBV3-1/TRBV3-2 NA CASSPYLTGGNEKLFF
TRBJ2-2 TRBV3-1/TRBV3-2 NA CASSQGNSVNGELFF
TRBJ2-5 TRBV5-1 NA CASRRGLDSQTQYF
TRBJ2-4 TRBV19 NA CASSGSSGEKNIQYF
TRBJ2-5 TRBV5-1 NA CASSLPRDRGLVQETQYF
TRBJ1-3 TRBV5-1 medium-sized CASSWGTGHSGNTIYF
TRBJ1-5 TRBV27 NA CASSPSGSRPQHF
TRBJ1-1 TRBV6-1 NA CASSEDWGGLVEAFF
TRBJ1-6 TRBV15 few CATSRGTNSPLHF
TRBJ2-7 TRBV20-1 NA CSASDPGGPYEQYF
TRBJ1-5 TRBV18 few CASSPFGVGSPSNQPQHF
TRBJ2-7 TRBV6-6 NA CASSIGTGANEQYF
TRBJ1-6 TRBV5-4 NA CASSLKGTYNSPLHF
TRBJ1-2 TRBV13 NA CASSPGPPGYTF
TRBJ2-4 TRBV11-2 NA CASSLRDSSVAKNIQYF
TRBJ2-2 TRBV6-5 NA CASRGRGGRTGELFF
TRBJ1-2 TRBV3-1/TRBV3-2 NA CASSPTGDSGYTF
TRBJ2-7 TRBV27 NA CASSRDRAYEQYF
TRBJ1-2 TRBV18 NA CASSPKYAHGYTF
TRBJ1-3 TRBV4-2 once CASSQDRVGGNTIYF
TRBJ1-2 TRBV6-1 NA CASSDWGYGYTF
TRBJ1-1 TRBV27 NA CASSWGAEAFF
TRBJ1-1 TRBV18 NA CASSPSTGDNTEAFF
TRBJ2-1 TRBV10-3 NA CAISESPTRGYNEQFF
TRBJ2-7 TRBV28 NA CASSPGYYEQYF
TRBJ1-5 TRBV3-1/TRBV3-2 NA CASSQGRVRQPQHF
TRBJ2-7 TRBV5-1 NA CASSSARGRYYEQYF
TRBJ2-2 TRBV6-5 NA CASRVPGQYTGELFF
TRBJ2-7 TRBV30 NA CAWSGPSGGEQYF